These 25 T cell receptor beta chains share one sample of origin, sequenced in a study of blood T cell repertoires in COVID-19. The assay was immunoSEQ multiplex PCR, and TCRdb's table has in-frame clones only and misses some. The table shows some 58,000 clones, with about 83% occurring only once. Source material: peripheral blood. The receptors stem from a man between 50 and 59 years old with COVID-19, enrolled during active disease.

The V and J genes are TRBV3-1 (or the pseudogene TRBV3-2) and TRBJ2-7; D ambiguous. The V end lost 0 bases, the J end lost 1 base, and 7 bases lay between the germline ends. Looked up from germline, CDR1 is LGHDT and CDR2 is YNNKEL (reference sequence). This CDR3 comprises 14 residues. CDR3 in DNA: TGTGCCAGCAGCCAAGACTCCACATCCTACGAGCAGTACTTC. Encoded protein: CASSQDSTSYEQYF.

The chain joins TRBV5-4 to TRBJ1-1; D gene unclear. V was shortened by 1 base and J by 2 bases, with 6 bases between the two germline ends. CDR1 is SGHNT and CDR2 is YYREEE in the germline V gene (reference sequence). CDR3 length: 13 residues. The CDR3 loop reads CASSLLQNTEAFF. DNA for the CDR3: TGTGCCAGCAGCTTGTTACAAAACACTGAAGCTTTCTTT.

Here the CDR3 reads CASSSHQNTEAFF. The DNA of the CDR3 is TGTGCCAGCAGCTCACACCAGAACACTGAAGCTTTCTTT. The chain combines TRBV7-3 with TRBJ1-1, with D unclear. This CDR3 contains 13 residues. CDR1 and CDR2 from the germline V gene are SGHTA and FQGTGA. The germline V and J ends were trimmed by 4 bases and 1 base, with 7 bases remaining between them.

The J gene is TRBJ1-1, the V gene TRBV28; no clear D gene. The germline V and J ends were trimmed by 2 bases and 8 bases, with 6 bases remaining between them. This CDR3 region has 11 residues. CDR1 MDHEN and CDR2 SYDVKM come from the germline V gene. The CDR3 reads CASSLGREAFF. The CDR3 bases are TGTGCCAGCAGTTTAGGCAGGGAAGCTTTCTTT.

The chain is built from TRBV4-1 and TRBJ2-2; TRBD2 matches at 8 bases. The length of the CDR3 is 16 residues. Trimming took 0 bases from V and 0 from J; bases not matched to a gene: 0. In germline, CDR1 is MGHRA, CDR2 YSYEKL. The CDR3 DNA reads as TGCGCCAGCAGCCAAGAGACTAGCGCGAACACCGGGGAGCTGTTTTTT. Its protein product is CASSQETSANTGELFF.

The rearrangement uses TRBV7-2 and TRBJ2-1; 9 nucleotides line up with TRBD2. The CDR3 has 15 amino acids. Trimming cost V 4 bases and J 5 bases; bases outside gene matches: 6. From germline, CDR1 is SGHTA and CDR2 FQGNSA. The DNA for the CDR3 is TGTGCCAGCAGCTCTAGCGGGATAGGGGACAATGAGCAGTTCTTC. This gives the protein CASSSSGIGDNEQFF. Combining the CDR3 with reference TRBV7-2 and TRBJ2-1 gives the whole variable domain GAGVSQSPSNKVTEKGKDVELRCDPISGHTALYWYRQSLGQGLEFLIYFQGNSAPDKSGLPSDRFSAERTGGSVSTLTIQRTQQEDSAVYLCASSSSGIGDNEQFFGPGTRLTVL.

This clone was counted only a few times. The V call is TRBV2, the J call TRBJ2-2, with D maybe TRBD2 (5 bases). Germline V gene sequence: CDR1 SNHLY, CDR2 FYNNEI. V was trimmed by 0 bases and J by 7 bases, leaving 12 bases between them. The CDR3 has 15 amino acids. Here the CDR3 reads CASSEAGVVIGELFF. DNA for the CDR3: TGTGCCAGCAGTGAAGCGGGAGTAGTAATCGGGGAGCTGTTTTTT. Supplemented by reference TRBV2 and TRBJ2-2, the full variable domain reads EPEVTQTPSHQVTQMGQEVILRCVPISNHLYFYWYRQILGQKVEFLVSFYNNEISEKSEIFDDQFSVERPDGSNFTLKIRSTKLEDSAMYFCASSEAGVVIGELFFGEGSRLTVL.

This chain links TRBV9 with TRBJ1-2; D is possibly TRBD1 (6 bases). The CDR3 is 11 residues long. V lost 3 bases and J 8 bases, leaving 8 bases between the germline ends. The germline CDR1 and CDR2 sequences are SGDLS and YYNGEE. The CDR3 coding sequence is TGTGCCAGCAGCGATCAGGGGGGCTACACCTTC. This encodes CASSDQGGYTF.

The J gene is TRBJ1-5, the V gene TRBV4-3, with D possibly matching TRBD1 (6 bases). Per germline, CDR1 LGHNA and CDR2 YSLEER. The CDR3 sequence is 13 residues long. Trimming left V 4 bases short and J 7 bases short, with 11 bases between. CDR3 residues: CASSLQGNQPQHF. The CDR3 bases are TGCGCCAGCAGCCTTCAGGGGAACCAGCCCCAGCATTTT.

As DNA, the CDR3 is TGTGCCAGCAGGGCAGGGGGGACCACCGGGGAGCTGTTTTTT. Residues: CASRAGGTTGELFF. The genes are TRBV28 and TRBJ2-2; D possibly corresponds to TRBD1 (7 bases). The germline gives CDR1 MDHEN, CDR2 SYDVKM. Trimming left V 6 bases short and J 4 bases short, with 12 bases between. CDR3 length: 14 residues.

In nucleotides, the CDR3 is TGTGCCAGCAGTGATCCTACAGGGGTCCTTAATGAAAAACTGTTTTTT. Translation: CASSDPTGVLNEKLFF. The chain couples TRBV25-1 to TRBJ1-4, with TRBD1 identical over 7 bases. The CDR3 totals 16 residues. J was trimmed by 4 bases and V by 3 bases; bases with no gene match: 8. The germline CDR1 and CDR2 sequences are MGHDK and SYGVNS.

CDR3 loop: CASSPPGTVTGELFF. The CDR3 DNA reads as TGTGCCAGCAGCCCTCCTGGGACTGTCACCGGGGAGCTGTTTTTT. This chain connects TRBV2 to TRBJ2-2; possibly TRBD2 for D (6 bases). The V and J ends lost 6 bases and 4 bases respectively, with 15 bases between them. Germline V gives CDR1 SNHLY, CDR2 FYNNEI. This CDR3 comprises 15 residues.

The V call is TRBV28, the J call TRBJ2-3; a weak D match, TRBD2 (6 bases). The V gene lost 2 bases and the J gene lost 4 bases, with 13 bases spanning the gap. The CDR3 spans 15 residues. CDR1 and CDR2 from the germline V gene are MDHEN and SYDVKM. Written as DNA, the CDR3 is TGTGCCAGCAGTTTAACGTGGGAGCGGGCAGATACGCAGTATTTT. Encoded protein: CASSLTWERADTQYF.

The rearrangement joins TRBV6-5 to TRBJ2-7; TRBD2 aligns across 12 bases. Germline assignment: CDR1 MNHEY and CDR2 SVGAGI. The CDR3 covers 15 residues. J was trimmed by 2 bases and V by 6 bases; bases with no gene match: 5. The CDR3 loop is CASSNRLAGAYEQYF. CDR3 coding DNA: TGTGCCAGCAGCAATAGACTAGCGGGAGCCTACGAGCAGTACTTC.

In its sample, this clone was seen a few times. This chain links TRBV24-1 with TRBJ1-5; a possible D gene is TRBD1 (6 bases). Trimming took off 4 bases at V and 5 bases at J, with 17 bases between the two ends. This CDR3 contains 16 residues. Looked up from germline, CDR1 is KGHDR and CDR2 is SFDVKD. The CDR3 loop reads CATSDTSTGPYQPQHF. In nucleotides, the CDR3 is TGTGCCACCAGTGACACCTCGACAGGACCCTATCAGCCCCAGCATTTT.

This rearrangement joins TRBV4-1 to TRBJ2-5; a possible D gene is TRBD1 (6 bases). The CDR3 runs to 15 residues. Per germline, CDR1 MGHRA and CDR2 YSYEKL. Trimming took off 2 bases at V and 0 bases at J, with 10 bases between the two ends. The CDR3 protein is CASSQQGSYQETQYF. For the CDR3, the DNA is TGCGCCAGCAGCCAACAGGGGTCGTACCAAGAGACCCAGTACTTC.

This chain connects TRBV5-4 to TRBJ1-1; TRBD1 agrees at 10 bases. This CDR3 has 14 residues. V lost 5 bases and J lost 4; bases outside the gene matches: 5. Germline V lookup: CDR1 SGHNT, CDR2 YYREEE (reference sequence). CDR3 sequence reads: CASSRTGGGTEAFF. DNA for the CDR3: TGTGCCAGCAGTAGGACAGGGGGAGGCACTGAAGCTTTCTTT.

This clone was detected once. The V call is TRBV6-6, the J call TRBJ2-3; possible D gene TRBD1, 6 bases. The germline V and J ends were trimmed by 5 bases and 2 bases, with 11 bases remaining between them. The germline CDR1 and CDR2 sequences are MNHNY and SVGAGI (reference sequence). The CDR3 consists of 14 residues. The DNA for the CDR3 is TGTGCCAGCAGTCCGGGACAAAACACAGATACGCAGTATTTT. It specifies CASSPGQNTDTQYF.

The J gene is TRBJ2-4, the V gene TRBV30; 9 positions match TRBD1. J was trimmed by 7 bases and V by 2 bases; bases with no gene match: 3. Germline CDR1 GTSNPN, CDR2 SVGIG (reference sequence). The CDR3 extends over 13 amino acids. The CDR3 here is CAWSPQGANIQYF. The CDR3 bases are TGTGCCTGGAGTCCACAGGGGGCGAACATTCAGTACTTC.

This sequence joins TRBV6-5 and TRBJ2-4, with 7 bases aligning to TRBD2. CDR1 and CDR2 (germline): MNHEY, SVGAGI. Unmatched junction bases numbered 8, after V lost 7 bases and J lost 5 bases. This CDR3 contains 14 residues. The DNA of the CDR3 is TGTGCCAGCACCCGAGCGGGATCACAAAACATTCAGTACTTC. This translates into CASTRAGSQNIQYF.

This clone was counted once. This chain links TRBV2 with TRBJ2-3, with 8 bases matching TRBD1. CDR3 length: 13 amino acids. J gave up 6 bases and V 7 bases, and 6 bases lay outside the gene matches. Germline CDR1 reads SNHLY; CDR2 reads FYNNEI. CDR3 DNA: TGTGCCAGCACGCAGGGGGCGTGGGATACGCAGTATTTT. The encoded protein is CASTQGAWDTQYF.

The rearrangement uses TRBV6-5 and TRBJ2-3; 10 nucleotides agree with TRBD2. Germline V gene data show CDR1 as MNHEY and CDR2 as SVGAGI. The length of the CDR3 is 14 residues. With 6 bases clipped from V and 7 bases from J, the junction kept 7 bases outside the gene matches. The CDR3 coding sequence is TGTGCCAGCAGAGCTAGCGGGAGTGAAAATACGCAGTATTTT. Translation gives CASRASGSENTQYF.

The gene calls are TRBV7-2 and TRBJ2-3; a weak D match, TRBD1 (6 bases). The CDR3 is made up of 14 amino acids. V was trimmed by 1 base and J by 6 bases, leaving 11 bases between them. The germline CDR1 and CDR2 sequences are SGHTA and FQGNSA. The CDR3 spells CASSLGNRVDTQYF. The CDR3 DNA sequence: TGTGCCAGCAGCTTAGGGAACAGGGTCGATACGCAGTATTTT.

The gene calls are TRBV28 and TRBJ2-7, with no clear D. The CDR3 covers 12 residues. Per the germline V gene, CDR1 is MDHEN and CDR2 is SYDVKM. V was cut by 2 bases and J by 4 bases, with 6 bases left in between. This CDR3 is CASSLNLYEQYF. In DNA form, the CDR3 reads TGTGCCAGCAGTTTAAATCTTTACGAGCAGTACTTC.

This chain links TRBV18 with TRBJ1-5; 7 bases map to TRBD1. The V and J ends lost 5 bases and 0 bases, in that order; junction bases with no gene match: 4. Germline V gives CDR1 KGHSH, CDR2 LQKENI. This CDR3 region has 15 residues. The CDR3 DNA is TGTGCCAGCTCAGCGACAGGGTTTAGCAATCAGCCCCAGCATTTT. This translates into CASSATGFSNQPQHF.